Below, 31 T cell receptor beta chains from the same sample are listed, as sequenced in a study of shared clonotypes between healthy human individuals (dated by TCRdb to 2018 to 2020). CD8 naive samples were CD45RO-negative cells positively selected for CCR7, giving a CD45RA+CCR7+ population that excluded TemRA cells. Libraries were built with the immunoSEQ multiplex PCR assay. TCRdb retrieved this table from immuneACCESS and kept in-frame rearrangements only. Not all clones are present; in checked studies, unresolved V genes account for under half, and no reason is known for the remainder. The sample table records roughly 770,000 clones; around 96% of these occur just once. The top ten hold about 0.25% of the sample. Specimen: naive CD8+ T cells sorted from blood. The label giving this sample's cell subset or site can be read as: CD45RA+CCR7+. The receptor set was obtained from a man aged 30 to 45 in good health.

V and J are TRBV6-1 and TRBJ2-7; D possibly corresponds to TRBD2 (6 bases). V lost 4 bases, J lost 3 bases, and 13 bases lay in between. This CDR3 is 14 amino acids long. Germline values: CDR1 MNHNS, CDR2 SASEGT. The CDR3 DNA is TGTGCCAGCAGTGCCCCAGGGACTGTCTACGAGCAGTACTTC. Translating it yields CASSAPGTVYEQYF.

V usage is TRBV6-5 and J usage is TRBJ1-1, with 7 bases that match TRBD1. V gave up 5 bases and J gave up 1 base; unmatched junction bases: 4. This CDR3 region has 14 residues. CDR1 and CDR2 (germline): MNHEY, SVGAGI. In DNA, the CDR3 is TGTGCCAGCAGTCCGGACAGGAGGAACACTGAAGCTTTCTTT. Its protein is CASSPDRRNTEAFF.

This clone was seen a single time. The V and J genes are TRBV7-9 and TRBJ1-1; D unresolved. This CDR3 has 14 residues. Looked up from germline, CDR1 is SEHNR and CDR2 is FQNEAQ (reference sequence). Deletions cut 4 bases from V and 6 bases from J, with 15 bases between. The CDR3 spells CASSWTGSRAEAFF. The DNA for the CDR3 is TGTGCCAGCAGCTGGACCGGGTCAAGGGCTGAAGCTTTCTTT.

The rearrangement links TRBV29-1 to TRBJ1-2; D unresolved. CDR3 length: 13 residues. V lost 7 bases, J lost 5 bases, and 17 bases lay in between. Germline-derived CDR1 and CDR2 are SQVTM and ANQGSEA. The CDR3 DNA sequence: TGCAGCGCGGGCCGCTCACACCGATATGGCTACACCTTC. Its translation: CSAGRSHRYGYTF.

The genes are TRBV5-6 and TRBJ2-7; D unresolved. Trimming left V 0 bases short and J 5 bases short, with 9 bases between. CDR3 size: 13 residues. The V gene's germline CDR1 is SGHDT and CDR2 YYEEEE. In DNA form, the CDR3 reads TGTGCCAGCAGCTTGGCCATCTTTGACGAGCAGTACTTC. Translating it yields CASSLAIFDEQYF.

J is TRBJ1-4 and V is TRBV29-1, with 7 nucleotides matching TRBD1. Looked up from germline, CDR1 is SQVTM and CDR2 is ANQGSEA. The CDR3 is 13 amino acids. The junction had 5 bases not matched to a gene; V was cut back by 6 bases and J by 4 bases. CDR3 nucleotide sequence: TGCAGCGTCGTGGGGACAGTTAATGAAAAACTGTTTTTT. Translating it yields CSVVGTVNEKLFF.

This chain uses TRBV27 with TRBJ1-2; D is unclear. The germline gives CDR1 MNHEY, CDR2 SMNVEV (reference sequence). V lost 2 bases and J lost 1, with 11 bases in between. This CDR3 has 15 residues. CDR3: CASSLAVTDNYGYTF. Written as DNA, the CDR3 is TGTGCCAGCAGTTTAGCCGTGACGGATAACTATGGCTACACCTTC.

This chain joins TRBV29-1 and TRBJ2-7; maybe TRBD2 (5 bases). V lost 4 bases and J 1 base, leaving 11 bases between the germline ends. In germline, CDR1 is SQVTM, CDR2 ANQGSEA. The CDR3 has 13 residues. The CDR3 bases are TGCAGCGTTGTGTTTACTAGTTCCTACGAGCAGTACTTC. Translating it yields CSVVFTSSYEQYF.

The chain uses TRBV23-1 and TRBJ1-2, with D perhaps TRBD1 (5 bases). TRBV23-1 is marked as an open reading frame, function uncertain. The CDR3 is 13 amino acids. Deletions cut 9 bases from V and 4 bases from J, with 15 bases between. CDR3 bases: TGCGCCAGTAAGGCGGGGGGAACCTATGGCTACACCTTC. Its protein product is CASKAGGTYGYTF.

The chain has TRBV27 and TRBJ2-1, with D perhaps matching TRBD1 (6 bases). CDR3 size: 13 residues. V dropped 0 bases and J dropped 7 bases, with 7 bases sitting between them. Germline V lookup: CDR1 MNHEY, CDR2 SMNVEV (reference sequence). The CDR3 DNA is TGTGCCAGCAGTTTATCCGGACAGAATGAGCAGTTCTTC. Translated, it gives CASSLSGQNEQFF.

The gene calls are TRBV5-1 and TRBJ2-7, with no clear D. Trimming took off 1 base at V and 7 bases at J, with 9 bases between the two ends. The germline gives CDR1 SGHRS, CDR2 YFSETQ. The CDR3 sequence is 12 residues long. The CDR3 DNA sequence: TGCGCCAGCAGCTTGCCCGGTAGAGAGCAGTACTTC. This gives the protein CASSLPGREQYF.

This clone occurred once. The rearrangement links TRBV7-9 to TRBJ2-3; D is possibly TRBD2 (5 bases). Germline CDR1 SEHNR, CDR2 FQNEAQ (reference sequence). CDR3 length: 12 residues. V was cut by 5 bases and J by 6 bases, with 9 bases left in between. DNA of the CDR3: TGTGCCAGCAGCCCACAGCGGGATACGCAGTATTTT. It yields the protein CASSPQRDTQYF.

This chain connects TRBV28 to TRBJ2-1; D unclear. The V end was cut by 3 bases, the J end by 2 bases, with 11 bases between. CDR1 MDHEN and CDR2 SYDVKM come from the germline V gene. The length of the CDR3 is 15 residues. The CDR3 region has the DNA TGTGCCAGCAGTTTGCGAGGTGCGGCCTACAATGAGCAGTTCTTC. The encoded protein is CASSLRGAAYNEQFF.

The genes are TRBV7-9 and TRBJ2-1; 7 positions match TRBD2. Trimming at V came to 7 bases and at J to 8 bases, leaving 17 bases not matched to a gene. The germline V gene encodes CDR1 SEHNR and CDR2 FQNEAQ (reference sequence). The CDR3 consists of 16 residues. The chain's CDR3 is CASTRKDWGGRDEQFF. In DNA, the CDR3 is TGTGCCAGCACCCGAAAGGATTGGGGAGGGAGGGATGAGCAGTTCTTC.

This rearrangement joins TRBV27 to TRBJ2-7; 7 bases align to TRBD1. There are 12 residues in the CDR3. The V segment lost 8 bases and the J segment 4 bases; nucleotides outside the gene matches: 5. In germline, CDR1 is MNHEY, CDR2 SMNVEV (reference sequence). The CDR3 DNA reads TGTGCCAGCGGGACAGCGCCGTACGAGCAGTACTTC. Its translation: CASGTAPYEQYF.

This chain links TRBV27 with TRBJ2-1; a possible D gene is TRBD1 (7 bases). Germline CDR1 is MNHEY and CDR2 is SMNVEV (reference sequence). Trimming shortened V by 2 bases and J by 6 bases, and 14 bases separated the two germline ends. The CDR3 runs 15 residues. Here the CDR3 DNA reads TGTGCCAGCAGTTTAATTGCAGGGGGGACCAATGAGCAGTTCTTC. Its protein is CASSLIAGGTNEQFF.

The DNA for the CDR3 is TGTGCCAGCAGCTCTCGGGTGCCACAGCGGGAAGACTCCTACAATGAGCAGTTCTTC. Translated, it gives CASSSRVPQREDSYNEQFF. J is TRBJ2-1 and V is TRBV5-6; 7 bases align to TRBD2. Per the germline V gene, CDR1 is SGHDT and CDR2 is YYEEEE. The trim removed 3 bases at V and 0 bases at J, leaving 15 bases unmatched. The CDR3 consists of 19 residues.

The chain combines TRBV9 with TRBJ1-5; TRBD1 matches at 7 bases. V shed 4 bases, J shed 4 bases, and the junction held 8 bases outside the gene matches. CDR3 size: 15 residues. Germline V gene data show CDR1 as SGDLS and CDR2 as YYNGEE. In nucleotides, the CDR3 is TGTGCCAGCAGCCCCACAGGGGTATGGAATCAGCCCCAGCATTTT. Protein sequence: CASSPTGVWNQPQHF.

This clone has only one observation. This chain joins TRBV18 and TRBJ2-3; no definite D call. Per germline, CDR1 KGHSH and CDR2 LQKENI. The CDR3 length is 13 residues. Between the trimmed V and J ends, which lost 6 bases and 3 bases, there was a span of 10 bases. This chain's CDR3 is CASSQYSTDTQYF. The DNA of the CDR3 is TGTGCCAGCTCCCAGTACAGTACAGATACGCAGTATTTT.

Only one count was recorded for this clone. The gene calls are TRBV9 and TRBJ1-2, with a weak D call TRBD1 (6 bases). The V and J ends lost 4 bases and 4 bases respectively, with 14 bases between them. Germline V gene lookup returns CDR1 SGDLS and CDR2 YYNGEE. This CDR3 is 14 amino acids long. The CDR3, as DNA: TGTGCCAGCAGCCCCCGGGACAAGCGCTATGGCTACACCTTC. Protein sequence: CASSPRDKRYGYTF.

The V call is TRBV9, the J call TRBJ1-2; a possible D gene is TRBD1 (5 bases). The CDR3 has 11 amino acids. Germline assignment: CDR1 SGDLS and CDR2 YYNGEE. The germline V and J ends were trimmed by 3 bases and 10 bases, with 10 bases remaining between them. The CDR3 loop is CASSGRQPYTF. DNA for the CDR3: TGTGCCAGCAGCGGGCGACAGCCCTACACCTTC.

J is TRBJ2-7 and V is TRBV4-1; D remains ambiguous. V lost 3 bases, J lost 4 bases, and 16 bases lay in between. The CDR3 contains 15 residues. The germline gives CDR1 MGHRA, CDR2 YSYEKL. The CDR3 spells CASSHVDIGSYEQYF. CDR3 bases: TGCGCCAGCAGCCACGTGGATATAGGTTCTTACGAGCAGTACTTC.

The rearrangement links TRBV29-1 to TRBJ2-7, with D tentatively TRBD2 (7 bases). Germline-derived CDR1 and CDR2 are SQVTM and ANQGSEA. This CDR3 has 11 residues. Trimming took 5 bases from V and 6 from J, leaving 11 bases between them. CDR3 in amino acids: CSVSGGPEQYF. The CDR3, as DNA: TGCAGCGTTTCCGGGGGGCCCGAGCAGTACTTC.

This clone was observed once. This chain uses TRBV18 with TRBJ1-4; 8 bases match TRBD1. The CDR3 is made up of 15 amino acids. CDR1 and CDR2 (germline): KGHSH, LQKENI. The V and J ends lost 5 bases and 12 bases, in that order; junction bases with no gene match: 14. CDR3 DNA sequence: TGTGCCAGCTCAGCGCAAGGGACAGGTGCAGTGGAACTGTTTTTT. Protein product: CASSAQGTGAVELFF.

The chain joins TRBV9 to TRBJ2-7; a weak D match, TRBD1 (5 bases). The CDR3 runs to 14 residues. From germline, CDR1 is SGDLS and CDR2 YYNGEE. V gave up 3 bases and J gave up 3 bases, with 13 bases separating them. The CDR3 loop is CASSADPGFYEQYF. CDR3 coding DNA: TGTGCCAGCAGCGCAGACCCAGGGTTCTACGAGCAGTACTTC.

The CDR3 region has the DNA TGCGCCAGCAGCTTGGGAGAGCGGGAGCGAACCGGGGAGCTGTTTTTT. Its translation is CASSLGERERTGELFF. This chain joins TRBV5-1 and TRBJ2-2, with TRBD2 matching over 8 bases. The length of the CDR3 is 16 residues. Looked up from germline, CDR1 is SGHRS and CDR2 is YFSETQ. Trimming took 0 bases from V and 5 from J; bases not matched to a gene: 6.

Note on this clone: At the DNA level, this CDR3 is encoded by other sequences in the same sample as well. CDR3 amino acids: CSASLEQYF. The CDR3, as DNA: TGCAGTGCCTCTCTCGAGCAGTACTTC. The V gene is TRBV20-1, the J gene TRBJ2-7, with no clear D. Germline CDR1 is DFQATT and CDR2 is SNEGSKA (reference sequence). Trimming pared 6 bases from V and 6 bases from J, leaving 6 bases between. The CDR3 totals 9 residues.

The chain has TRBV11-3 and TRBJ2-1, with 10 bases that match TRBD2. V lost 5 bases and J lost 8; bases outside the gene matches: 12. The CDR3 sequence is 16 residues long. CDR1 and CDR2 from the germline V gene are SGHNT and YENEEA. Here the CDR3 reads CASSPRSSGSQDEQFF. The CDR3 DNA sequence: TGTGCCAGCAGCCCTCGGTCTAGCGGGAGTCAGGATGAGCAGTTCTTC.

The V gene is TRBV5-1, the J gene TRBJ2-3; 8 bases agree with TRBD1. Losses at the gene ends were 1 base for V and 1 base for J; bases not matched to a gene: 8. The length of the CDR3 is 17 residues. The germline CDR1 and CDR2 sequences are SGHRS and YFSETQ. CDR3 coding DNA: TGCGCCAGCAGCTTGCCGGCAGGGGGCTTCGGCACAGATACGCAGTATTTT. Residues: CASSLPAGGFGTDTQYF.

The chain recombines TRBV10-3 with TRBJ2-5, with TRBD1 matching 7 bases. The CDR3 has 15 residues. From germline, CDR1 is ENHRY and CDR2 SYGVKD. V lost 0 bases and J lost 5; bases outside the gene matches: 6. CDR3 DNA: TGTGCCATCAGTGAGTCAAGGGGGCTCGACGAGACCCAGTACTTC. It is translated as CAISESRGLDETQYF.

This chain connects TRBV6-5 to TRBJ2-5; TRBD2 aligns across 9 bases. The V gene end was trimmed by 5 bases and the J gene end by 13 bases; junction bases not matched to a gene: 11. The length of the CDR3 is 13 residues. Germline V gives CDR1 MNHEY, CDR2 SVGAGI. CDR3 nucleotide sequence: TGTGCCAGCAGTACCGGGACTAGCCGACCATCGTACTTC. Residues: CASSTGTSRPSYF.